The entry that follows covers one T cell receptor (beta chain) sequence. A multiplex PCR was run with 60 Vbeta primers and 13 Jbeta primers. TCRdb keeps only in-frame clones here, not all; method: immunoSEQ multiplex PCR. The sample holds approximately 150,000 clones, around 75% seen once. These data come from a study of cytomegalovirus exposure and HLA in healthy donors. The length of the CDR3 is 13 residues. Germline-derived CDR1 and CDR2 are SGHNT and YYREEE (reference sequence). Trimming took 6 bases from V and 5 from J; bases not matched to a gene: 7. Sequencing was done on a sample of PBMCs. The sequence derives from a young man in good health and CMV-seropositive. This chain connects TRBV5-4 to TRBJ2-5; 7 bases are a match to TRBD1. CDR3 protein: CASNTGARETQYF. In DNA form, the CDR3 reads TGTGCCAGCAACACAGGGGCTCGGGAGACCCAGTACTTC.